The present T cell receptor (beta chain) was sequenced within a study of early T cells in non-severe SARS-CoV-2 infection. Study details: Chains were not paired, and sequencing was done on bulk RNA from unsorted whole blood.

Only a few counts were recorded for this clonotype. Its cognate antigen is unknown. The TCR library protocol was used to attach unique molecular identifiers. These identifiers were attached to individual cDNA molecules. TCRdb re-called the 5' RACE reads through MiXCR, storing one row per CDR3 protein. The repertoire consists of approximately 64,000 distinct CDR3 sequences, with 20% occurring once and the leading ten covering about 15%. Study-wide results and limits: The matching step, a VDJdb search, favored anti-spike CD8 responses and missed private and CD4 specificities.

The sample here was whole blood, taken at baseline. The TCR comes from an adult who was a healthcare worker with PCR-confirmed SARS-CoV-2 infection or an uninfected control (not recorded which).

The DNA of the CDR3 is TGCGCCAGCAGCCAAGTGTCAGGGTACAATCAGCCCCAGCATTTT. This codes for CASSQVSGYNQPQHF. The chain uses TRBV4-1 and TRBJ1-5; D is perhaps TRBD1 (5 bases). Trimming took off 1 base at V and 3 bases at J, with 10 bases between the two ends. The CDR3 is 15 residues long. Germline V CDR1 and CDR2: MGHRA, YSYEKL.